This entry lists 20 T cell receptor beta chains sequenced from one sample in a study of siplizumab effects on memory and regulatory T cells. No antigens are known for them. Researchers cocultured the mixed lymphocyte reaction cells at 37°C for around 6 days. Only in-frame clones appear in the TCRdb table, and some are missing; sequencing was by immunoSEQ multiplex PCR. The table records roughly 18,000 clones, around 42% of them present only once. The sequencing input was CFSE-low (dividing) CD4+ T cells sorted from an allogeneic mixed lymphocyte reaction. These TCRs come from a human donor in good health; the cells came from an allogeneic mixed lymphocyte reaction.

This clone was observed a handful of times. This rearrangement joins TRBV4-3 to TRBJ2-7; D may be TRBD1 (6 bases). Trimming took 4 bases from V and 3 from J, leaving 13 bases between them. Germline values: CDR1 LGHNA, CDR2 YSLEER. This CDR3 contains 14 residues. The CDR3 is CASSPPLTGYEQYF. The CDR3 DNA sequence: TGCGCCAGCAGCCCCCCCCTGACAGGCTACGAGCAGTACTTC.

The chain links TRBV7-3 to TRBJ2-2, with TRBD2 matching 9 bases. Germline CDR1 is SGHTA and CDR2 is FQGTGA. This CDR3 spans 17 amino acids. V shed 4 bases, J shed 1 base, and the junction held 7 bases outside the gene matches. The CDR3: CASSSSGALMNTGELFF. In DNA form, the CDR3 reads TGTGCCAGCAGCTCTAGCGGGGCTCTAATGAACACCGGGGAGCTGTTTTTT.

This clone was seen only a few times. V gene TRBV6-1 combines with J gene TRBJ2-5, with 7 bases matching TRBD2. CDR3 size: 14 residues. The ends lost 7 bases at V and 5 bases at J; junction bases unmatched: 10. Germline loops: CDR1 MNHNS, CDR2 SASEGT. The CDR3 nucleotides are TGTGCCAGCATGGGGAGGGTACTGATGGAGACCCAGTACTTC. This gives the protein CASMGRVLMETQYF.

This clone was observed a handful of times. CDR3 DNA sequence: TGTGCCAGCAGTTTCGGGGACAGGGGTCAAGAGACCCAGTACTTC. This translates into CASSFGDRGQETQYF. The chain employs TRBV28 and TRBJ2-5; 10 nucleotides line up with TRBD1. Germline CDR1 is MDHEN and CDR2 is SYDVKM. Trimming removed 3 bases from V and 2 bases from J; junction bases left unmatched: 3. This CDR3 contains 15 residues.

This clone showed up just a few times. V usage is TRBV13 and J usage is TRBJ2-3; weak D call: TRBD1 (6 bases). The germline V and J ends were trimmed by 3 bases and 2 bases, with 15 bases remaining between them. Germline V gene data show CDR1 as PRHDT and CDR2 as FYEKMQ (reference sequence). The CDR3 is 16 residues long. The CDR3 coding sequence is TGTGCCAGCAGCTTTTCAGGGGTCTCGGTCACAGATACGCAGTATTTT. It codes for CASSFSGVSVTDTQYF.

This clone was seen only a few times. J is TRBJ1-1 and V is TRBV19; D is uncertain. Germline CDR1 is LNHDA and CDR2 is SQIVND (reference sequence). This CDR3 is 14 amino acids long. V lost 5 bases and J lost 6, with 16 bases in between. The CDR3: CASSLGPGRPEAFF. CDR3 sequence (DNA): TGTGCCAGTAGTCTAGGACCGGGAAGGCCTGAAGCTTTCTTT.

This chain connects TRBV5-1 to TRBJ2-5; the match to TRBD2 covers 9 bases. V gave up 0 bases and J gave up 5 bases; unmatched junction bases: 14. The CDR3 consists of 18 residues. Germline V gene sequence: CDR1 SGHRS, CDR2 YFSETQ. For the CDR3, the DNA is TGCGCCAGCAGCTTGGGGCTAGCGGGGCGGACAATGGGGGAGACCCAGTACTTC. This translates into CASSLGLAGRTMGETQYF. Based on the CDR3 plus reference TRBV5-1 and TRBJ2-5, the full variable domain is KAGVTQTPRYLIKTRGQQVTLSCSPISGHRSVSWYQQTPGQGLQFLFEYFSETQRNKGNFPGRFSGRQFSNSRSEMNVSTLELGDSALYLCASSLGLAGRTMGETQYFGPGTRLLVL.

This clone ranks as medium-sized. This sequence joins TRBV2 and TRBJ1-6, with 7 bases aligning to TRBD1. Unmatched junction bases numbered 7, after V lost 5 bases and J lost 6 bases. Germline CDR1 SNHLY, CDR2 FYNNEI. The CDR3 covers 15 residues. CDR3 in amino acids: CASSPQGGSNSPLHF. CDR3 nucleotide sequence: TGTGCCAGCAGTCCCCAGGGGGGCAGTAATTCACCCCTCCACTTT.

The J gene is TRBJ1-4, the V gene TRBV6-6, with unresolved D. CDR1 MNHNY and CDR2 SVGAGI come from the germline V gene (reference sequence). The CDR3 runs 15 residues. With 2 bases removed from V and 0 bases from J, the gap between germline ends came to 7 bases. DNA of the CDR3: TGTGCCAGCAGTTACACGGGTGCAACTAATGAAAAACTGTTTTTT. Protein: CASSYTGATNEKLFF.

The chain joins TRBV18 to TRBJ1-3; 7 nucleotides agree with TRBD1. The trim removed 2 bases at V and 0 bases at J, leaving 4 bases unmatched. This CDR3 is built from 16 residues. CDR1 is KGHSH and CDR2 is LQKENI in the germline V gene. CDR3 protein: CASSPNRGSSGNTIYF. CDR3 DNA: TGTGCCAGCTCACCAAACAGGGGCAGCTCTGGAAACACCATATATTTT.

The chain links TRBV25-1 to TRBJ2-3; 9 bases are a match to TRBD2. The CDR3 extends over 16 amino acids. Germline V lookup: CDR1 MGHDK, CDR2 SYGVNS. Trimming took 1 base from V and 5 from J; bases not matched to a gene: 7. DNA for the CDR3: TGTGCCAGCAGTGAATGGGGAGCGGGGGGCGGAGATACGCAGTATTTT. Amino acids: CASSEWGAGGGDTQYF.

The chain couples TRBV7-3 to TRBJ1-1; D is perhaps TRBD1 (6 bases). The CDR3 has 14 residues. Germline values: CDR1 SGHTA, CDR2 FQGTGA. Trimming cost V 3 bases and J 4 bases, with 12 bases left between them. The CDR3 reads CASSFGPGATEAFF. CDR3 nucleotides: TGTGCCAGCAGCTTCGGACCAGGGGCCACTGAAGCTTTCTTT.

This sequence joins TRBV4-3 and TRBJ1-2; no definite D call. The CDR3 sequence is 16 residues long. From germline, CDR1 is LGHNA and CDR2 YSLEER. V was clipped by 0 bases and J by 0 bases, with 11 bases between them. The chain's CDR3 is CASSQDFRVANYGYTF. The CDR3 nucleotides are TGCGCCAGCAGCCAAGATTTTCGGGTAGCTAACTATGGCTACACCTTC.

This chain joins TRBV2 and TRBJ1-5; D uncertain. V shed 6 bases and J shed 7 bases, with 10 bases lying between them. This CDR3 has 12 amino acids. CDR1 is SNHLY, CDR2 FYNNEI, per germline. The CDR3 sequence: CASRRETQPQHF. CDR3 bases: TGTGCCAGCAGACGCGAAACACAGCCCCAGCATTTT. The complete variable domain, with remaining parts taken from reference TRBV2 and TRBJ1-5, reads EPEVTQTPSHQVTQMGQEVILRCVPISNHLYFYWYRQILGQKVEFLVSFYNNEISEKSEIFDDQFSVERPDGSNFTLKIRSTKLEDSAMYFCASRRETQPQHFGDGTRLSIL.

The chain is built from TRBV10-3 and TRBJ2-3; D might be TRBD2 (6 bases). The CDR3 totals 16 residues. The germline gives CDR1 ENHRY, CDR2 SYGVKD. V lost 4 bases and J 0 bases, leaving 14 bases between the germline ends. The CDR3 bases are TGTGCCATCAGTGCCCCGGCGGGGCCGAGCACAGATACGCAGTATTTT. Its protein product is CAISAPAGPSTDTQYF.

The V and J genes are TRBV2 and TRBJ1-1; maybe TRBD1 (5 bases). Germline-derived CDR1 and CDR2 are SNHLY and FYNNEI. This CDR3 has 16 amino acids. Trimming left V 7 bases short and J 4 bases short, with 22 bases between. The CDR3 spells CASKLEDGGWGTEAFF. In nucleotides, the CDR3 is TGTGCCAGCAAACTTGAGGACGGGGGATGGGGCACTGAAGCTTTCTTT.

The CDR3 is CASSLGHSGGPSYEQYF. The CDR3 bases are TGCGCCAGCAGCTTGGGTCATAGCGGGGGGCCCTCCTACGAGCAGTACTTC. V and J are TRBV5-1 and TRBJ2-7; 10 bases map to TRBD2. Germline CDR1 is SGHRS and CDR2 is YFSETQ. V trimming: 0 bases; J trimming: 0 bases; junction bases outside the gene matches: 6. The CDR3 loop spans 17 amino acids.

On this clone itself: This could be a read error, since a much larger clone is one nucleotide away. J is TRBJ1-1 and V is TRBV12-5; 9 bases are a match to TRBD1. Unmatched junction bases numbered 5, after V lost 6 bases and J lost 6 bases. The CDR3 consists of 13 residues. Germline-derived CDR1 and CDR2 are LGHNT and FRNRAP. The DNA of the CDR3 is TGTGCTAGTGGGGGACAGGGACAGGCTGAAGCTTTCTTT. Its translation: CASGGQGQAEAFF.

The chain recombines TRBV5-1 with TRBJ2-1, with TRBD2 matching over 8 bases. Per germline, CDR1 SGHRS and CDR2 YFSETQ. V was pared by 0 bases and J by 8 bases, with 4 bases of the junction left unmatched. This CDR3 comprises 14 residues. CDR3 residues: CASSLAGGSYEQFF. CDR3 coding DNA: TGCGCCAGCAGCTTGGCGGGGGGGAGCTATGAGCAGTTCTTC.

This clone came up a few times. V and J are TRBV10-3 and TRBJ2-5; D is possibly TRBD1 (6 bases). Germline CDR1 is ENHRY and CDR2 is SYGVKD. CDR3 length: 12 residues. V was trimmed by 11 bases and J by 1 base, leaving 11 bases between them. The CDR3 nucleotides are TGTGCCTCGAAGGGGGTCCAAGAGACCCAGTACTTC. This gives the protein CASKGVQETQYF.